This T cell receptor (beta chain) was sequenced during a study of blood T cell repertoires in COVID-19. Study at large: Specimens from acute and convalescent COVID-19 originated in the United States, Italy and Spain. Sources were T cells, B-cell-depleted T cells, or PBMCs; the material itself was cDNA or gDNA.

CDR3 length equals 15 residues. Deletions cut 0 bases from V and 3 bases from J, with 9 bases between. Looked up from germline, CDR1 is MGHRA and CDR2 is YSYEKL. As handled by the study authors: From reference gene primer amplification, estimates of nucleated cell counts were derived. Assay used: immunoSEQ multiplex PCR; TCRdb lists only in-frame clones, some missing. For V, J and clone size, that table is used; D and trimming come from the DNA. This table has 130,000 to 150,000 clones, roughly 80% appearing once. This clone was found a few times. The chain combines TRBV4-1 with TRBJ1-5; D gene uncertain. This clonotype was sampled from a man in his 70s who had recovered from COVID-19. Specimen: peripheral blood. The CDR3 nucleotides are TGCGCCAGCAGCCAAGACGGAGGGCTCAATCAGCCCCAGCATTTT. It encodes CASSQDGGLNQPQHF.